This TCR beta chain is from a study of blood T cell repertoires in COVID-19. CDR1 is MDHEN, CDR2 SYDVKM, per germline. CDR3 size: 13 residues. V dropped 4 bases and J dropped 6 bases, with 11 bases sitting between them. Assay: immunoSEQ multiplex PCR; the TCRdb copy retains only in-frame clones and omits some. Of about 380,000 clones listed, around 89% were seen once; the top ten hold more than 0.95%. The sequence was collected from a woman under 30 who had recovered from COVID-19. The sample taken for sequencing was PBMCs or T cells enriched from blood (not recorded which). The rearrangement uses TRBV28 and TRBJ2-3; D unresolved. The CDR3 loop reads CASSSQPTDTQYF. The DNA for the CDR3 is TGTGCCAGCAGTTCACAACCCACCGATACGCAGTATTTT.